These 15 T cell receptor beta chains share one sample of origin, sequenced in a study of T cells in tumors after PD-1 blockade. Clones were read by immunoSEQ multiplex PCR, and TCRdb kept only the in-frame ones, dropping some. The table has 60,000 to 65,000 clones, over 65% seen once. This specimen consisted of PBMCs, obtained after anti-PD-1 treatment. All receptors come from a human donor with basal cell carcinoma.

The rearrangement links TRBV10-1 to TRBJ1-5; the D gene is possibly TRBD1 (5 bases). Trimming removed 1 base from V and 0 bases from J, with 7 bases in between. In germline, CDR1 is WNHNN, CDR2 SYGVQD (reference sequence). The length of the CDR3 is 15 residues. The CDR3 DNA sequence: TGCGCCAGCAGTGAGTGGACAAATAGCAATCAGCCCCAGCATTTT. It encodes CASSEWTNSNQPQHF.

The rearrangement joins TRBV7-2 to TRBJ2-5, with 7 bases lining up with TRBD2. V was clipped by 4 bases and J by 6 bases; unmatched bases: 11. CDR3 length: 15 residues. Germline CDR1 reads SGHTA; CDR2 reads FQGNSA. DNA for the CDR3: TGTGCCAGCAGCTCAGGACTAGGGTTTGGGAAGACCCAGTACTTC. It specifies CASSSGLGFGKTQYF.

The chain recombines TRBV5-4 with TRBJ2-1; TRBD2 matches at 11 bases. V was pared by 2 bases and J by 4 bases, with 11 bases of the junction left unmatched. Per the germline V gene, CDR1 is SGHNT and CDR2 is YYREEE (reference sequence). The CDR3 has 18 amino acids. CDR3 sequence: CASSFGGGLAGSYNEQFF. The CDR3 DNA is TGTGCCAGCAGCTTCGGCGGAGGACTAGCGGGTTCGTACAATGAGCAGTTCTTC.

The chain is built from TRBV5-1 and TRBJ2-5, with D uncertain. The V end was cut by 4 bases, the J end by 5 bases, with 9 bases between. This CDR3 comprises 12 residues. Germline V CDR1 and CDR2: SGHRS, YFSETQ. Written as DNA, the CDR3 is TGCGCCAGCAGCCCGCAGAGGGAGACCCAGTACTTC. Residues: CASSPQRETQYF.

The chain is built from TRBV4-2 and TRBJ1-1; D call uncertain. Germline CDR1 LGHNA, CDR2 YNFKEQ. Trimming pared 0 bases from V and 7 bases from J, leaving 18 bases between. The CDR3 spans 16 residues. CDR3 nucleotides: TGTGCCAGCAGCCAAGATTCGGCGGGTCTCCTGGGTGAAGCTTTCTTT. Protein sequence: CASSQDSAGLLGEAFF.

This chain connects TRBV30 to TRBJ2-1; D not resolved. Germline V lookup: CDR1 GTSNPN, CDR2 SVGIG (reference sequence). CDR3 length equals 12 residues. The V end lost 5 bases, the J end lost 8 bases, and 13 bases lay between the germline ends. CDR3 sequence reads: CAWDPQRDEQFF. For the CDR3, the DNA is TGTGCCTGGGACCCTCAGCGCGATGAGCAGTTCTTC.

This chain uses TRBV5-1 with TRBJ2-5, with D unresolved. The CDR3 has 15 amino acids. CDR1 is SGHRS and CDR2 is YFSETQ in the germline V gene. Trimming removed 4 bases from V and 1 base from J, with 14 bases in between. In DNA, the CDR3 is TGCGCCAGCAGCCACGGCCCCGGCGGCCAAGAGACCCAGTACTTC. Protein: CASSHGPGGQETQYF.

J is TRBJ2-5 and V is TRBV13, with TRBD2 matching 8 bases. The germline CDR1 and CDR2 sequences are PRHDT and FYEKMQ (reference sequence). V lost 4 bases to trimming and J lost 3 bases; unmatched junction nucleotides: 7. This CDR3 is 15 amino acids long. CDR3 loop: CASSSPGLVKETQYF. Written as DNA, the CDR3 is TGTGCCAGCAGCTCCCCGGGACTAGTCAAAGAGACCCAGTACTTC.

This chain uses TRBV29-1 with TRBJ1-3; no clear D gene. The CDR3 spans 12 residues. Trimming removed 5 bases at V and 3 bases at J, with 8 bases between. Germline V CDR1 and CDR2: SQVTM, ANQGSEA. This CDR3 is CSVKTSGNTIYF. CDR3 sequence (DNA): TGCAGCGTTAAGACAAGTGGAAACACCATATATTTT.

V gene TRBV14 combines with J gene TRBJ2-7; the match to TRBD1 covers 9 bases. V lost 5 bases and J lost 5; bases outside the gene matches: 16. CDR3 length: 17 residues. Germline lookup yields CDR1 SGHDN and CDR2 FVKESK. For the CDR3, the DNA is TGTGCCAGCAGCGAGGCCCCAGGACAGGGGAAGTACGACGAGCAGTACTTC. Translated, it gives CASSEAPGQGKYDEQYF.

This clone was observed a few times. V usage is TRBV4-2 and J usage is TRBJ1-4, with 9 bases matching TRBD1. Germline lookup yields CDR1 LGHNA and CDR2 YNFKEQ. V shed 5 bases, J shed 5 bases, and the junction held 6 bases outside the gene matches. The CDR3 runs 15 residues. The CDR3 DNA reads TGTGCCAGCAGCACCCTTGGGACAGGGAATGAAAAACTGTTTTTT. Amino acids: CASSTLGTGNEKLFF.

The chain joins TRBV19 to TRBJ1-3, with 7 bases that match TRBD1. The germline V gene encodes CDR1 LNHDA and CDR2 SQIVND (reference sequence). CDR3 size: 14 residues. V lost 8 bases and J lost 4; bases outside the gene matches: 8. The CDR3 here is CASSQQGQGNTIYF. The DNA of the CDR3 is TGTGCCAGTTCGCAACAGGGGCAGGGAAACACCATATATTTT. Complete variable domain (other parts from reference TRBV19 and TRBJ1-3): DGGITQSPKYLFRKEGQNVTLSCEQNLNHDAMYWYRQDPGQGLRLIYYSQIVNDFQKGDIAEGYSVSREKKESFPLTVTSAQKNPTAFYLCASSQQGQGNTIYFGEGSWLTVV.

In DNA form, the CDR3 reads TGCAGTGCTACCTGGCAAGAGACCCAGTACTTC. It yields the protein CSATWQETQYF. The chain carries TRBV20-1 and TRBJ2-5; D call uncertain. The CDR3 runs to 11 residues. Trimming cost V 4 bases and J 2 bases, with 5 bases left between them. Germline assignment: CDR1 DFQATT and CDR2 SNEGSKA (reference sequence).

The count of this clone is one. The rearrangement links TRBV2 to TRBJ2-5, with a possible D match to TRBD2 (7 bases). V was cut by 6 bases and J by 4 bases, with 12 bases left in between. Germline lookup yields CDR1 SNHLY and CDR2 FYNNEI. This CDR3 is 13 amino acids long. In DNA form, the CDR3 reads TGTGCCAGCAGCCAAAGGGGGGGAGAGACCCAGTACTTC. Translated: CASSQRGGETQYF.

This chain links TRBV6-5 with TRBJ2-7; 9 bases align to TRBD1. The CDR3 totals 13 residues. CDR1 is MNHEY, CDR2 SVGAGI, per germline. Trimming removed 8 bases from V and 2 bases from J; junction bases left unmatched: 4. The CDR3, as DNA: TGTGCCAGCGGCACAGGGGGCACCTACGAGCAGTACTTC. Translation: CASGTGGTYEQYF.